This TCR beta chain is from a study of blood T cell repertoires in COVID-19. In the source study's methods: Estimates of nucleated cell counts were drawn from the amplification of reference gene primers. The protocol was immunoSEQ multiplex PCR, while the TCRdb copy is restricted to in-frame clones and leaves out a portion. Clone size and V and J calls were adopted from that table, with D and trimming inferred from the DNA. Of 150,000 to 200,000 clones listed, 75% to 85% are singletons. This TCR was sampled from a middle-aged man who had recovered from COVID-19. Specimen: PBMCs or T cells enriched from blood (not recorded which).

CDR3: CASRPPGGGNQPQHF. DNA for the CDR3: TGTGCCAGCAGACCCCCGGGGGGTGGCAATCAGCCCCAGCATTTT. This rearrangement joins TRBV6-5 to TRBJ1-5, with TRBD1 as a possible D gene (5 bases). The V end lost 6 bases, the J end lost 2 bases, and 14 bases lay between the germline ends. This CDR3 is built from 15 residues. Germline V gives CDR1 MNHEY, CDR2 SVGAGI.